A selection of T cell receptor beta chains follows, all from one sample in a study of T cell repertoires in cytomegalovirus infection. TCRdb redid the calling of the reads with MiXCR, one entry per CDR3 protein. The sample lists about 900,000 distinct CDR3 sequences, around 30% occurring once. These receptors have no known antigen. The specimen comprised cultured CD8+ T cells from PBMCs, sampled from culture after CMV antigen stimulation. All receptors come from a human donor in good health (CMV status not recorded). Some clones in this sample may be carry-over from other donors' samples. The CDR3 runs from the conserved cysteine through the conserved F or W. A D gene is named only where the DNA matches it firmly. Only some rows state a clone size, as once, few, many or a class for expanded clones.

DNA: TGTGCCAGCAGTTACTCGACGACCTACGAGCAGTACTTC
CDR3: CASSYSTTYEQYF
V: TRBV6-6
D: NA
size: few
J: TRBJ2-7

DNA: TGTGCCAGCAGTTACTTGAGTTCCGGCACCGGGGAGCTGTTTTTT
CDR3: CASSYLSSGTGELFF
V: TRBV6-5
D: NA
size: NA
J: TRBJ2-2

DNA: TGTGCCAGCAGTTACTCACGGAATTTAGGGATAGGGAATGAGCAGTTCTTC
CDR3: CASSYSRNLGIGNEQFF
V: TRBV6-5
D: NA
size: few
J: TRBJ2-1

DNA: TGTGCCATCAGTGAGACGGCGGCAACTAATGAAAAACTGTTTTTT
CDR3: CAISETAATNEKLFF
V: TRBV10-3
D: NA
size: NA
J: TRBJ1-4

DNA: TGCAGTGCTAGGGGGACAGGGAATTTTAGAATGAACACTGAAGCTTTCTTT
CDR3: CSARGTGNFRMNTEAFF
V: TRBV20-1
D: TRBD1
size: NA
J: TRBJ1-1

DNA: TGTGCCAGCAGCGGGGCCGGGAGCCAATCCCTCTACGAGCAGTACTTC
CDR3: CASSGAGSQSLYEQYF
V: TRBV5-4
D: NA
size: NA
J: TRBJ2-7

DNA: TGTGCCAGCAGTGAGGGACTAGCGGGGACACGCCCCCGGTACTTC
CDR3: CASSEGLAGTRPRYF
V: TRBV27
D: TRBD2
size: NA
J: TRBJ2-5

DNA: TGTGCCAGCAGTTACGCAGGGCCCCAGCATTTT
CDR3: CASSYAGPQHF
V: TRBV6-1
D: NA
size: NA
J: TRBJ1-5

DNA: TGCAGTGCTAGAAGGGCGGACACTAACACTGAAGCTTTCTTT
CDR3: CSARRADTNTEAFF
V: TRBV20-1
D: NA
size: many
J: TRBJ1-1

DNA: TGTGCCAGCAGTTACTCAACAGGGGCCATTCAGTACTTC
CDR3: CASSYSTGAIQYF
V: TRBV6-5
D: TRBD1
size: NA
J: TRBJ2-4

DNA: TGTGCCAGCAGCCCCCTCTTAGCGGGGGGGCCGGGTACTAGCACAGATACGCAGTATTTT
CDR3: CASSPLLAGGPGTSTDTQYF
V: TRBV7-6
D: TRBD2
size: many
J: TRBJ2-3

DNA: TGTGCCAGCAACTTCTTGGGGACAGGGGGTTCAGAGACCCAGTACTTC
CDR3: CASNFLGTGGSETQYF
V: TRBV11-2
D: TRBD1
size: NA
J: TRBJ2-5

DNA: TGTGCCAGCAGCTTAGGTTCCCCGGGCCAAGAGCAGTTCTTC
CDR3: CASSLGSPGQEQFF
V: TRBV7-6
D: NA
size: few
J: TRBJ2-1

DNA: TGTGCCAGCAGTTTAATCGTTAACTATGGCTACACCTTC
CDR3: CASSLIVNYGYTF
V: TRBV28
D: NA
size: NA
J: TRBJ1-2

DNA: TGTGCCAGCAGCTTGCTGACAGAACTGAACACTGAAGCTTTCTTT
CDR3: CASSLLTELNTEAFF
V: TRBV5-4
D: NA
size: NA
J: TRBJ1-1

DNA: TGTGCCAGCAGTTTATTTACCTCCTGGACAAACCTCTACAATGAGCAGTTCTTC
CDR3: CASSLFTSWTNLYNEQFF
V: TRBV27
D: NA
size: NA
J: TRBJ2-1

DNA: TGTGCCAGCAGTTACTGGTCGACTGGCTACACCTTC
CDR3: CASSYWSTGYTF
V: TRBV6-2/TRBV6-3
D: NA
size: few
J: TRBJ1-2

DNA: TGTGCCAGCAGTAACAGGGGAGGGAATCAGCCCCAGCATTTT
CDR3: CASSNRGGNQPQHF
V: TRBV12-3/TRBV12-4
D: TRBD1
size: once
J: TRBJ1-5

DNA: TGTGCCAGCAGTTCACAGGCACGCTATGGCTACACCTTC
CDR3: CASSSQARYGYTF
V: TRBV6-5
D: NA
size: few
J: TRBJ1-2

DNA: TGTGCCAGTAGTCTGACAGCCCTGGGCACTGAAGCTTTCTTT
CDR3: CASSLTALGTEAFF
V: TRBV19
D: NA
size: NA
J: TRBJ1-1

DNA: TGCGCCAGCAGCCAAGGATATGGGAACACTGAAGCTTTCTTT
CDR3: CASSQGYGNTEAFF
V: TRBV4-3
D: NA
size: NA
J: TRBJ1-1

DNA: TGTGCCAGTATCGGGGGAACCTTAAGTCAGCCCCAGCATTTT
CDR3: CASIGGTLSQPQHF
V: TRBV19
D: NA
size: few
J: TRBJ1-5

DNA: TGTGCCAGCAGTCCCGGTTCAGGGACCCCCTATGGCTACACCTTC
CDR3: CASSPGSGTPYGYTF
V: TRBV6-2/TRBV6-3
D: NA
size: NA
J: TRBJ1-2

DNA: TGTGCCAGTACTAAACGGGACAGGCTAAACTATGGCTACACCTTC
CDR3: CASTKRDRLNYGYTF
V: TRBV19
D: TRBD1
size: few
J: TRBJ1-2

DNA: TGTGCCAGCAGTCAACTAGCGGGGACCTACAATGAGCAGTTCTTC
CDR3: CASSQLAGTYNEQFF
V: TRBV27
D: TRBD2
size: once
J: TRBJ2-1

DNA: TGTGCCAGCAGGGGCCGGGGATTTAACACCGGGGAGCTGTTTTTT
CDR3: CASRGRGFNTGELFF
V: TRBV6-6
D: NA
size: NA
J: TRBJ2-2

DNA: TGCGCCAGCAGCCAAGAGGGTCCCTGGGCGGCGGAGACCCAGTACTTC
CDR3: CASSQEGPWAAETQYF
V: TRBV4-1
D: NA
size: few
J: TRBJ2-5

DNA: TGTGCCTCCGTACAGGGCCACTATGGCTACACCTTC
CDR3: CASVQGHYGYTF
V: TRBV2
D: NA
size: NA
J: TRBJ1-2

DNA: TGTGCCAGCAGCCAAAACACCGACAGGGAAGGCTACACCTTC
CDR3: CASSQNTDREGYTF
V: TRBV7-2
D: TRBD1
size: many
J: TRBJ1-2

DNA: TGTGCCAGCAGCCCTAGAAGGGGCCACCAAAACATTCAGTACTTC
CDR3: CASSPRRGHQNIQYF
V: TRBV7-9
D: NA
size: NA
J: TRBJ2-4

DNA: TGCGCCAGCAGCCAAGAAAGTGGCAGAAGGTATGGCGAGCAGTACTTC
CDR3: CASSQESGRRYGEQYF
V: TRBV4-1
D: NA
size: NA
J: TRBJ2-7

DNA: TGTGCCAGCAGCTTAGCGTTGGACAGGGTAAACACCGGGGAGCTGTTTTTT
CDR3: CASSLALDRVNTGELFF
V: TRBV7-6
D: TRBD1
size: many
J: TRBJ2-2

DNA: TGCGCCAGCAGCCTCAGACAGGGGCTATACGAGCAGTACTTC
CDR3: CASSLRQGLYEQYF
V: TRBV4-1
D: TRBD1
size: many
J: TRBJ2-7

DNA: TGTGCCACCAGTGATAAGACAGGGGGCAATGAGCAGTTCTTC
CDR3: CATSDKTGGNEQFF
V: TRBV24-1
D: TRBD1
size: NA
J: TRBJ2-1

DNA: TGTGCCAACCTGACAGGGGGAATAACTGAAGCTTTCTTT
CDR3: CANLTGGITEAFF
V: TRBV2
D: TRBD1
size: NA
J: TRBJ1-1

DNA: TGTGCCAGCAGTTCTGTCGCGTCTCGGCCCAATGAGCAGTTCTTC
CDR3: CASSSVASRPNEQFF
V: TRBV27
D: NA
size: NA
J: TRBJ2-1

DNA: TGTGCCAGCAGTTTCACAACGGGCAACACCGGGGAGCTGTTTTTT
CDR3: CASSFTTGNTGELFF
V: TRBV12-3/TRBV12-4
D: NA
size: NA
J: TRBJ2-2

DNA: TGTGCCAGCACCTCTGGACCCGGCCAAGAGACCCAGTACTTC
CDR3: CASTSGPGQETQYF
V: TRBV12-3/TRBV12-4
D: NA
size: NA
J: TRBJ2-5

DNA: TGTGCCAGCAGCTTAGGGGGGACGGGGTACGGAGCGGGCTTT
CDR3: CASSLGGTGYGAGF
V: TRBV7-9
D: NA
size: few
J: TRBJ1-1

DNA: TGTGCCAGCAGCATCGGCGGACCTTTCAATGAGCAGTTCTTC
CDR3: CASSIGGPFNEQFF
V: TRBV7-9
D: NA
size: many
J: TRBJ2-1

DNA: TGTGCCATCGGTGATACAGGGGGCGCGGACTACGAGCAGTACTTC
CDR3: CAIGDTGGADYEQYF
V: TRBV10-3
D: TRBD1
size: once
J: TRBJ2-7

DNA: TGTGCCAGTAGTCCGAGCCGGACAGGGGGCTATCAGCCCCAGCATTTT
CDR3: CASSPSRTGGYQPQHF
V: TRBV19
D: TRBD1
size: NA
J: TRBJ1-5

DNA: TGTGCCAGCAGCTTAGTCCTACGGGGGGATCAGCCCCAGCATTTT
CDR3: CASSLVLRGDQPQHF
V: TRBV7-2
D: NA
size: NA
J: TRBJ1-5

DNA: TGTGCCAGCAGTGACAGTGGGTATAGCGCTGAAGCTTTCTTT
CDR3: CASSDSGYSAEAFF
V: TRBV2
D: NA
size: NA
J: TRBJ1-1

DNA: TGCAGCGTCGCACGCGACAGCCCCAACTATGGCTACACCTTC
CDR3: CSVARDSPNYGYTF
V: TRBV29-1
D: NA
size: few
J: TRBJ1-2

DNA: TGTGCCAGCAGTTTATCAGGGCGGTTGTATGGCTACACCTTC
CDR3: CASSLSGRLYGYTF
V: TRBV27
D: NA
size: few
J: TRBJ1-2

DNA: TGTGCCAGCAGCCGAGGGACCAGATCTTCCTCCAATGAGCAGTTCTTC
CDR3: CASSRGTRSSSNEQFF
V: TRBV5-5
D: NA
size: NA
J: TRBJ2-1

DNA: TGTGCCAGCAGCTGGGGTGGGTCTCGCACTGAAGCTTTCTTT
CDR3: CASSWGGSRTEAFF
V: TRBV7-9
D: NA
size: NA
J: TRBJ1-1

DNA: TGTGCCAGCAGCACCTGGGAGGGAAGGGGCCAAGAGACCCAGTACTTC
CDR3: CASSTWEGRGQETQYF
V: TRBV7-9
D: TRBD2
size: many
J: TRBJ2-5

DNA: TGTGCCAGCAGTCCATGGGAGGGGGGTAAGCAAGAGACCAAGTACTTC
CDR3: CASSPWEGGKQETKYF
V: TRBV6-1
D: NA
size: NA
J: TRBJ2-5

DNA: TGTGCCAGCAGCTCTAGCGGGGGACTCTGGGAGCAGTTCTTC
CDR3: CASSSSGGLWEQFF
V: TRBV11-2
D: TRBD2
size: NA
J: TRBJ2-1